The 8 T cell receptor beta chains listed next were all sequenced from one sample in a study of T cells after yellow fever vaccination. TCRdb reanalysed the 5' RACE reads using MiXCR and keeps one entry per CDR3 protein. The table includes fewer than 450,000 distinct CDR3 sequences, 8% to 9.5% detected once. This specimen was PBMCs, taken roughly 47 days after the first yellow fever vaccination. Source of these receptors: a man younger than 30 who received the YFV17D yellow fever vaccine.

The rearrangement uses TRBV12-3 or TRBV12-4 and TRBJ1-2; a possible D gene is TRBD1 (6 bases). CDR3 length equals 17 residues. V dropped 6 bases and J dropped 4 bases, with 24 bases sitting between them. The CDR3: CASSPPVTGYGSYGYTF. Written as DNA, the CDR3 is TGTGCCAGCAGCCCCCCCGTCACAGGGTACGGGTCCTATGGCTACACCTTC.

For the CDR3, the DNA is TGCAGTGCGACCGGGACTAGCGGGGGGGCTCGGCAGGAGCAGTTCTTC. Translated: CSATGTSGGARQEQFF. This chain joins TRBV20-1 and TRBJ2-1, with 16 bases fitting TRBD2. Trimming took 6 bases from V and 10 from J; bases not matched to a gene: 12. This CDR3 spans 16 amino acids. Germline lookup yields CDR1 DFQATT and CDR2 SNEGSKA (reference sequence).

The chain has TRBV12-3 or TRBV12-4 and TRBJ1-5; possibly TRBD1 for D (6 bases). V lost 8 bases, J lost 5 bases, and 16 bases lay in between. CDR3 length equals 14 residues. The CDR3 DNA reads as TGTGCCAGCCGAAGCAGGGGCGATTATCAGCCCCAGCATTTT. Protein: CASRSRGDYQPQHF.

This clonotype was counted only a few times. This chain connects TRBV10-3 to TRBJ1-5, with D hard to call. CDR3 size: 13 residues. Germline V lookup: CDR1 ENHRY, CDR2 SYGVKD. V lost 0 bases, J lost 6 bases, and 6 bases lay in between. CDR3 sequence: CAISESQSQPQHF. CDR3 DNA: TGTGCCATCAGTGAGTCGCAGAGTCAGCCCCAGCATTTT.

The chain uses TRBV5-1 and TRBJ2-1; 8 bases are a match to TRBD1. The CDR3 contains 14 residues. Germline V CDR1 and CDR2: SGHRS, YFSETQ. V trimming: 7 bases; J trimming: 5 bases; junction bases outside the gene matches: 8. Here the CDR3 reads CASAGTGHNNEQFF. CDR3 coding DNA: TGCGCCAGCGCCGGGACAGGACATAACAATGAGCAGTTCTTC.

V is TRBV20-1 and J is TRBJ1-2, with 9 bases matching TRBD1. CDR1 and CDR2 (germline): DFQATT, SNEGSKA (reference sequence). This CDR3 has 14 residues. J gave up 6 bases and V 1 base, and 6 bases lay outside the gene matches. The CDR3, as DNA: TGCAGTGCTAGAGTCCAAACAGGGGGCAATGGCTACACCTTC. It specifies CSARVQTGGNGYTF.

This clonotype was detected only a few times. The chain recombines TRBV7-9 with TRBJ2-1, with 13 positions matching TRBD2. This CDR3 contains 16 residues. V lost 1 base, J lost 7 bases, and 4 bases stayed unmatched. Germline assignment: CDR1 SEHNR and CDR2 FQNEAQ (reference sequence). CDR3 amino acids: CASSLGTSGGSNEQFF. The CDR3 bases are TGTGCCAGCAGCTTAGGGACTAGCGGGGGTTCAAATGAGCAGTTCTTC.

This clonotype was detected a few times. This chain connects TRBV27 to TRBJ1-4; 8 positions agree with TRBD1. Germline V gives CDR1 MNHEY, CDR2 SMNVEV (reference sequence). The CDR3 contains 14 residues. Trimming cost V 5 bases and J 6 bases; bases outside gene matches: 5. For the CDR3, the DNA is TGTGCCAGCAGTGTCAGGGGGCGACATGAAAAACTGTTTTTT. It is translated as CASSVRGRHEKLFF.